This is a list of T cell receptor beta chains from one sample in a study of T cells in Graves' hyperthyroidism and ophthalmopathy. TCRdb reanalysed the multiplex PCR reads using MiXCR and keeps one entry per CDR3 protein. The table shows approximately 400,000 distinct CDR3 sequences, with approximately 14% occurring only once. Sequencing was carried out using blood. These receptors came from a woman under 30 with Graves' hyperthyroidism that later progressed to Graves' ophthalmopathy. Each CDR3 is given with its conserved first and last residue. D genes are given only for firm matches. Clone size, where shown, is once, few, many, or a class for clones that have expanded.

CDR3 length	J gene	V gene	clone size	D gene	CDR3 protein	CDR3 DNA
16	TRBJ2-7	TRBV5-4	NA	NA	CASSLARNTRVYEQYF	TGTGCCAGCAGCTTGGCACGGAACACCCGGGTCTACGAGCAGTACTTC
14	TRBJ2-5	TRBV28	NA	NA	CASSEGQGQETQYF	TGTGCCAGCAGTGAGGGGCAGGGGCAAGAGACCCAGTACTTC
14	TRBJ2-1	TRBV27	NA	NA	CASRERVVYNEQFF	TGTGCCAGCCGGGAGAGGGTCGTTTACAATGAGCAGTTCTTC
13	TRBJ2-7	TRBV28	many	NA	CASRRGSSYEQYF	TGTGCCAGCAGGCGAGGGAGCAGCTACGAGCAGTACTTC
12	TRBJ2-1	TRBV20-1	many	NA	CSAGVAENEQFF	TGCAGTGCTGGAGTAGCGGAGAATGAGCAGTTCTTC
14	TRBJ2-7	TRBV30	few	NA	CAWSVSPQPYEQYF	TGTGCCTGGAGTGTAAGTCCACAACCCTACGAGCAGTACTTC
16	TRBJ2-4	TRBV13	many	NA	CASSLQGLGPKNIQYF	TGTGCCAGCAGCTTACAGGGATTGGGGCCCAAAAACATTCAGTACTTC
12	TRBJ2-7	TRBV20-1	many	NA	CSARSSVYGQYF	TGCAGTGCTAGATCATCGGTCTACGGGCAGTACTTC
14	TRBJ2-7	TRBV6-2/TRBV6-3	many	TRBD1	CASSRTGTGALQYF	TGTGCCAGCAGCCGGACCGGGACAGGGGCCCTGCAGTACTTC
18	TRBJ2-7	TRBV13	many	TRBD1	CASSPEATGGYDTYEQYF	TGTGCCAGCAGCCCCGAGGCTACAGGGGGCTATGATACCTACGAGCAGTACTTC
15	TRBJ2-1	TRBV5-1	few	NA	CASSLGGSLYNEQFF	TGCGCCAGCAGCTTGGGTGGCAGTTTATACAATGAGCAGTTCTTC
14	TRBJ1-2	TRBV5-1	many	NA	CASSLGTQNYGYTF	TGCGCCAGCAGCTTGGGGACTCAAAACTATGGCTACACCTTC
15	TRBJ1-3	TRBV30	few	TRBD1	CAWSPDRYPENTIYF	TGTGCCTGGAGCCCGGACAGGTATCCGGAAAACACCATATATTTT
17	TRBJ2-7	TRBV11-2	many	TRBD2	CASSLVGGGGVPYEQYF	TGTGCCAGCAGCTTAGTAGGGGGCGGGGGGGTCCCCTACGAGCAGTACTTC
15	TRBJ1-2	TRBV2	many	NA	CASSAAVTPNYGYTF	TGTGCCAGCAGTGCGGCAGTGACCCCTAACTATGGCTACACCTTC
14	TRBJ2-7	TRBV25-1	NA	NA	CASSEMGVAYEQYF	TGTGCCAGCAGTGAGATGGGAGTAGCCTACGAGCAGTACTTC
15	TRBJ2-5	TRBV5-1	NA	NA	CASSSWDKTQETQYF	TGCGCCAGCAGCTCCTGGGACAAAACCCAAGAGACCCAGTACTTC
14	TRBJ1-5	TRBV27	many	NA	CASSSAGDSQPQHF	TGTGCCAGCAGTTCGGCGGGGGATTCTCAGCCCCAGCATTTT
17	TRBJ2-1	TRBV24-1	few	TRBD2	CATSDSQAGVTYNEQFF	TGTGCCACCAGTGATTCCCAAGCGGGAGTTACCTACAATGAGCAGTTCTTC
14	TRBJ2-1	TRBV7-6	NA	NA	CASSLVGADMEQFF	TGTGCCAGCAGCTTAGTAGGGGCGGACATGGAGCAGTTCTTC
14	TRBJ1-1	TRBV4-1	few	TRBD1	CASSRQGENTEAFF	TGCGCCAGCAGCCGACAGGGGGAGAACACTGAAGCTTTCTTT
13	TRBJ1-1	TRBV2	many	NA	CASSEGRVGEAFF	TGTGCCAGCAGTGAAGGTAGGGTTGGGGAAGCTTTCTTT
14	TRBJ2-7	TRBV27	NA	NA	CASSLWGPGNEQYF	TGTGCCAGCAGTTTATGGGGGCCGGGGAACGAGCAGTACTTC
14	TRBJ1-1	TRBV9	NA	NA	CASSPEGGNTEAFF	TGTGCCAGCAGCCCAGAGGGGGGGAATACTGAAGCTTTCTTT